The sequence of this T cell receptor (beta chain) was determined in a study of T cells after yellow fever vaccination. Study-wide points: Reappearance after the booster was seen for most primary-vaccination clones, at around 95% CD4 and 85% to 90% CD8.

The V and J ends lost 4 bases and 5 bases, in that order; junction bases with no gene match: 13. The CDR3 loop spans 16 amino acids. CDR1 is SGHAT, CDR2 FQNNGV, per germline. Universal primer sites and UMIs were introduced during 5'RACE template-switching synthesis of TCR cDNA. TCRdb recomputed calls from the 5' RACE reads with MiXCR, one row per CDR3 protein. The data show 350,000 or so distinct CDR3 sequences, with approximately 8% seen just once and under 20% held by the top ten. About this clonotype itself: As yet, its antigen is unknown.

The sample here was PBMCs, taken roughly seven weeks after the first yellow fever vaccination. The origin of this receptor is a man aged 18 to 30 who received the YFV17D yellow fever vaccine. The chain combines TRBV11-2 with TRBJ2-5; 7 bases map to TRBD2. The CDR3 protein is CASSWWGGLRAETQYF. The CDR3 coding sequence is TGTGCCAGCAGCTGGTGGGGGGGACTGAGGGCTGAGACCCAGTACTTC.